This T cell receptor (beta chain) was retrieved from a study of T cell responses to AZD1222 COVID-19 vaccine. Study-wide context: Pooled samples include second doses given at about 4 or 12 weeks.

Findings of the study overall: Only a handful of individuals given AZD1222 were seropositive at baseline. Donors were mostly white British, more females; clonal diversity possibly underestimated.

The CDR3 is made up of 12 amino acids. Trimming shortened V by 7 bases and J by 1 base, and 7 bases separated the two germline ends. CDR1 LNHDA and CDR2 SQIVND come from the germline V gene (reference sequence). TCRdb's table, derived via immunoSEQ multiplex PCR, lists solely in-frame clones and lacks some. This table has 120,000 or so clones, 80% to 90% appearing once. This clone was seen only a few times. Its matching antigen is unknown. V and J are TRBV19 and TRBJ1-1; D is undetermined. The TCR originated in an adult in good health. Sequencing was performed on peripheral blood, taken on day 0 of AZD1222 vaccination. The CDR3 is CASNEENTEAFF. CDR3 nucleotide sequence: TGTGCCAGTAATGAGGAGAACACTGAAGCTTTCTTT.